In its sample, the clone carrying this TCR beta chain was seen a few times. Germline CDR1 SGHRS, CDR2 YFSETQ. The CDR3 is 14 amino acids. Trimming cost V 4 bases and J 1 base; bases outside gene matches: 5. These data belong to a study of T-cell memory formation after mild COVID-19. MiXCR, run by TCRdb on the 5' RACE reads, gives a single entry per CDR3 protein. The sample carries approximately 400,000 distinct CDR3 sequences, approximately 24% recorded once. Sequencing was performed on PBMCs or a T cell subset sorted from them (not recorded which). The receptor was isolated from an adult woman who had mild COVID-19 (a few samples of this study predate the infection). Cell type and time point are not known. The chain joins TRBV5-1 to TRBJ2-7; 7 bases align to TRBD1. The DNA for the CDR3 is TGCGCCAGCAGCCTGGGACAGCATTCCTACGAGCAGTACTTC. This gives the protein CASSLGQHSYEQYF.